This TCR beta chain was recorded in a study of blood T cell repertoires in COVID-19. Turning to the study itself: Donors in the United States, Italy and Spain gave samples during acute or convalescent COVID-19. Sources were T cells, B-cell-depleted T cells, or PBMCs; the material itself was cDNA or gDNA.

Sequencing used immunoSEQ multiplex PCR; TCRdb keeps in-frame clones, though not all of them. Of around 370,000 clones listed, nearly 90% are singletons. Germline CDR1 is LGHDT and CDR2 is YNNKEL (reference sequence). V lost 4 bases, J lost 8 bases, and 15 bases lay in between. The CDR3 covers 14 residues. The sample taken for sequencing was peripheral blood. This clonotype was sampled from a man younger than 35 with active or convalescent COVID-19. The chain recombines TRBV3-1 (or the pseudogene TRBV3-2) with TRBJ2-1, with D perhaps matching TRBD1 (6 bases). Here the CDR3 reads CASSLSQGKYEQFF. The CDR3 coding sequence is TGTGCCAGCAGCCTCTCGCAGGGGAAGTATGAGCAGTTCTTC.